The 24 T cell receptor beta chains listed next were all sequenced from one sample in a study of T cell responses to AZD1222 COVID-19 vaccine. Some clones are missing from TCRdb's copy, which holds only in-frame ones; the method was immunoSEQ multiplex PCR. This sample has some 94,000 clones, with more than 70% found just once. The sample in question was peripheral blood, obtained 28 days after the second AZD1222 dose. All receptors derive from an adult who received the AZD1222 COVID-19 vaccine.

This rearrangement joins TRBV6-5 to TRBJ1-5, with unresolved D. Trimming left V 5 bases short and J 3 bases short, with 8 bases between. There are 13 residues in the CDR3. Germline assignment: CDR1 MNHEY and CDR2 SVGAGI. Written as DNA, the CDR3 is TGTGCCAGCAGTACAGTATCCAATCAGCCCCAGCATTTT. Amino acids: CASSTVSNQPQHF.

The chain combines TRBV28 with TRBJ1-2, with D possibly TRBD1 on 5 matching bases. The CDR3 has 14 residues. Per the germline V gene, CDR1 is MDHEN and CDR2 is SYDVKM. V dropped 2 bases and J dropped 5 bases, with 12 bases sitting between them. The CDR3 sequence: CASSLGAGSYGYTF. DNA for the CDR3: TGTGCCAGCAGTTTAGGGGCCGGGTCGTATGGCTACACCTTC.

The rearrangement links TRBV27 to TRBJ1-5; 8 bases line up with TRBD1. The CDR3 runs 15 residues. J lost 0 bases, V lost 3 bases, and 1 base had no gene match. CDR1 is MNHEY, CDR2 SMNVEV, per germline (reference sequence). CDR3 loop: CASSFGTGSNQPQHF. In DNA, the CDR3 is TGTGCCAGCAGTTTTGGGACAGGTAGCAATCAGCCCCAGCATTTT.

The chain has TRBV28 and TRBJ1-2; no clear D gene. Germline V gene sequence: CDR1 MDHEN, CDR2 SYDVKM. The CDR3 is made up of 13 amino acids. V was cut by 6 bases and J by 5 bases, with 13 bases left in between. The CDR3 region is CASRAQQQYGYTF. For the CDR3, the DNA is TGTGCCAGCAGAGCACAGCAACAGTATGGCTACACCTTC.

V and J are TRBV6-5 and TRBJ1-2; the D is unclear. CDR3 length: 16 amino acids. CDR1 is MNHEY, CDR2 SVGAGI, per germline. Trimming removed 0 bases from V and 8 bases from J, with 19 bases in between. The DNA of the CDR3 is TGTGCCAGCAGTTACTCCTTGGAACAGCCAGTCTTAGGCTACACCTTC. Translated, it gives CASSYSLEQPVLGYTF.

The rearrangement uses TRBV18 and TRBJ2-7; 9 bases align to TRBD2. Losses at the gene ends were 5 bases for V and 6 bases for J; bases not matched to a gene: 8. The CDR3 sequence is 14 residues long. CDR1 and CDR2 from the germline V gene are KGHSH and LQKENI. CDR3: CASSRSGGPVEQYF. In nucleotides, the CDR3 is TGTGCCAGCTCAAGAAGCGGGGGGCCTGTCGAGCAGTACTTC.

This clone was observed a single time. The rearrangement joins TRBV11-2 to TRBJ2-7, with D perhaps being TRBD1 or TRBD2 (5 bases each). Trimming cost V 6 bases and J 9 bases, with 18 bases left between them. This CDR3 has 13 amino acids. Germline CDR1 reads SGHAT; CDR2 reads FQNNGV. The CDR3 loop reads CASSNRDLKLQYF. The CDR3 coding sequence is TGTGCCAGCAGTAACCGGGACCTCAAATTGCAGTACTTC.

The chain joins TRBV18 to TRBJ2-5; a possible D gene is TRBD1 (5 bases). The CDR3 runs 14 residues. V lost 3 bases and J lost 5, with 13 bases in between. The V gene's germline CDR1 is KGHSH and CDR2 LQKENI. DNA for the CDR3: TGTGCCAGCTCACCGGGTGGGGCTCGGGAGACCCAGTACTTC. It is translated as CASSPGGARETQYF.

This chain links TRBV7-9 with TRBJ1-1; TRBD1 aligns across 7 bases. Trimming removed 4 bases from V and 3 bases from J; junction bases left unmatched: 8. From germline, CDR1 is SEHNR and CDR2 FQNEAQ (reference sequence). CDR3 length equals 15 residues. CDR3 in DNA: TGTGCCAGCAGCTCGATACAGGGGTTGGACACTGAAGCTTTCTTT. This encodes CASSSIQGLDTEAFF.

The rearrangement joins TRBV19 to TRBJ1-2; no clear D. This CDR3 region has 14 residues. V shed 4 bases and J shed 3 bases, with 12 bases lying between them. Germline V lookup: CDR1 LNHDA, CDR2 SQIVND (reference sequence). The CDR3 region is CASSNEGRYYGYTF. CDR3 DNA: TGTGCCAGTAGTAACGAGGGCAGGTACTATGGCTACACCTTC.

The rearrangement uses TRBV6-5 and TRBJ2-7; 9 nucleotides match TRBD1. CDR3 length: 14 amino acids. V lost 4 bases and J lost 0; bases outside the gene matches: 1. The germline gives CDR1 MNHEY, CDR2 SVGAGI. The CDR3 DNA follows: TGTGCCAGCAGTTGGGACAGGGCCTCCTACGAGCAGTACTTC. It yields the protein CASSWDRASYEQYF.

This rearrangement joins TRBV7-2 to TRBJ2-7; 8 positions match TRBD1. From germline, CDR1 is SGHTA and CDR2 FQGNSA. This CDR3 is 15 amino acids long. V lost 6 bases and J lost 6; bases outside the gene matches: 13. CDR3 nucleotide sequence: TGTGCCAGCAGTTCTTTTTACGGGACAGGAGGCGAGCAGTACTTC. As protein: CASSSFYGTGGEQYF.

This rearrangement joins TRBV7-9 to TRBJ1-2, with a possible D match to TRBD1 (6 bases). The CDR3 extends over 14 amino acids. The V end lost 3 bases, the J end lost 4 bases, and 12 bases lay between the germline ends. From germline, CDR1 is SEHNR and CDR2 FQNEAQ (reference sequence). The CDR3 sequence: CASSFSGGGYGYTF. The DNA of the CDR3 is TGTGCCAGCAGCTTTTCGGGGGGCGGCTATGGCTACACCTTC.

The CDR3, as DNA: TGTGCCAGCAATAAGGACAGATTCTCTGGAAACACCATATATTTT. The encoded protein is CASNKDRFSGNTIYF. The V call is TRBV6-5, the J call TRBJ1-3, with D perhaps matching TRBD1 (6 bases). Germline CDR1 reads MNHEY; CDR2 reads SVGAGI. The CDR3 totals 15 residues. Trimming removed 7 bases from V and 0 bases from J, with 13 bases in between.

This clone was seen once. The chain has TRBV2 and TRBJ1-4; the D gene is possibly TRBD1 (6 bases). Trimming removed 4 bases from V and 14 bases from J, with 17 bases in between. Germline lookup yields CDR1 SNHLY and CDR2 FYNNEI. CDR3 length: 13 residues. CDR3 DNA sequence: TGTGCCAGCAGTGGCGGAGGGGGGACGGATCTGTTTTTT. Protein: CASSGGGGTDLFF.

In this sample, this clone turned up once. The genes are TRBV7-2 and TRBJ2-3, with 9 bases fitting TRBD2. Germline V gene sequence: CDR1 SGHTA, CDR2 FQGNSA. The V and J ends lost 4 bases and 2 bases, in that order; junction bases with no gene match: 10. This CDR3 region has 17 residues. The CDR3 reads CASSSHGGGGATDTQYF. Here the CDR3 DNA reads TGTGCCAGCAGCTCCCATGGTGGCGGGGGGGCCACAGATACGCAGTATTTT.

This chain joins TRBV7-9 and TRBJ2-7; a weak D match, TRBD2 (6 bases). This CDR3 is built from 17 residues. Germline values: CDR1 SEHNR, CDR2 FQNEAQ (reference sequence). Trimming left V 4 bases short and J 4 bases short, with 23 bases between. CDR3 bases: TGTGCCAGCAGCTCCGGCATGGGGGGTTCCCGTCCTTACGAGCAGTACGTC. Its protein is CASSSGMGGSRPYEQYV.

The chain combines TRBV5-1 with TRBJ2-1; 7 nucleotides align to TRBD1. The germline V gene encodes CDR1 SGHRS and CDR2 YFSETQ. V shed 0 bases, J shed 8 bases, and the junction held 14 bases outside the gene matches. CDR3 size: 17 residues. In DNA, the CDR3 is TGCGCCAGCAGCTTGGCCATACAGGGGTCTCGTCTCGATGAGCAGTTCTTC. It codes for CASSLAIQGSRLDEQFF.

The chain recombines TRBV7-2 with TRBJ2-2, with 8 bases matching TRBD1. The CDR3 has 15 residues. Per the germline V gene, CDR1 is SGHTA and CDR2 is FQGNSA. The V gene end was trimmed by 0 bases and the J gene end by 4 bases; junction bases not matched to a gene: 1. CDR3 bases: TGTGCCAGCAGCTTAGCGGACAGGGCCACCGGGGAGCTGTTTTTT. Its translation: CASSLADRATGELFF.

This clone has just one count. The chain links TRBV15 to TRBJ2-1; 11 positions agree with TRBD1. J was trimmed by 8 bases and V by 5 bases; bases with no gene match: 14. Germline CDR1 LNHNV, CDR2 YYDKDF (reference sequence). The CDR3 runs to 17 residues. Written as DNA, the CDR3 is TGTGCCACCAGCGGGCGGACCGGGACAGGGGGACACGATGAGCAGTTCTTC. Amino acid sequence: CATSGRTGTGGHDEQFF. The full variable domain, with the rest looked up from reference TRBV15 and TRBJ2-1, is DAMVIQNPRYQVTQFGKPVTLSCSQTLNHNVMYWYQQKSSQAPKLLFHYYDKDFNNEADTPDNFQSRRPNTSFCFLDIRSPGLGDTAMYLCATSGRTGTGGHDEQFFGPGTRLTVL.

In its sample, this clone was seen once. This chain connects TRBV6-5 to TRBJ2-3; TRBD2 is a possible D gene (6 bases). This CDR3 has 14 amino acids. Germline assignment: CDR1 MNHEY and CDR2 SVGAGI. Trimming removed 7 bases from V and 0 bases from J, with 11 bases in between. The CDR3 nucleotides read TGTGCCAGCAAACGGGACTTTAGCACAGATACGCAGTATTTT. This translates into CASKRDFSTDTQYF.

CDR3 sequence reads: CASSFGADNQPQHF. The CDR3 coding sequence is TGTGCCAGCAGTTTTGGTGCAGACAATCAGCCCCAGCATTTT. The chain employs TRBV27 and TRBJ1-5, with no clear D. The germline V gene has CDR1 MNHEY and CDR2 SMNVEV (reference sequence). The V gene lost 3 bases and the J gene lost 3 bases, with 9 bases spanning the gap. The CDR3 is made up of 14 amino acids.

J is TRBJ2-5 and V is TRBV7-9; no clear D. This CDR3 is built from 14 residues. Trimming pared 5 bases from V and 3 bases from J, leaving 13 bases between. CDR1 and CDR2 (germline): SEHNR, FQNEAQ (reference sequence). In nucleotides, the CDR3 is TGTGCCAGCAGCCCGCGGACGGTTGAAGAGACCCAGTACTTC. Its translation: CASSPRTVEETQYF.

In this sample, this clone turned up a few times. Other nucleotide sequences in the sample specify the same CDR3. The chain combines TRBV3-1 (or the pseudogene TRBV3-2) with TRBJ2-5; 12 bases are a match to TRBD2. Trimming at V came to 3 bases and at J to 2 bases, leaving 1 base not matched to a gene. Germline V lookup: CDR1 LGHDT, CDR2 YNNKEL (reference sequence). The CDR3 extends over 15 amino acids. CDR3 loop: CASSHLAGGQETQYF. In nucleotides, the CDR3 is TGTGCCAGCAGCCACCTAGCGGGGGGGCAAGAGACCCAGTACTTC.